The T cell receptor beta chain described here comes from a study of control samples from healthy donors and cancer patients (dated by TCRdb to about 2020). This clone appeared a few times. Its antigen is currently not known. Base qualities were left out, and no much larger clone turns up one base away. The CDR3 runs 13 residues from the cysteine to the phenylalanine. This entry keeps only the CDR3 DNA: 39 bases, framed from base 1. V and J lose 4 bases and 8 bases, and a span of 14 bases separates them. The receptor library was made with the immunoSEQ multiplex PCR assay. TCRdb re-hosts the immuneACCESS table, in-frame sequences only. Its copies lack some clones; in the studies checked, an unresolved V gene accounts for under half of them, and the cause for the rest is not known. The sample table shows about 120,000 clones, and approximately 92% are seen once. About 1% of the sample comes from the top ten.

This sequence uses TRBV12-3 or TRBV12-4 and TRBJ1-1; TRBD1 might be the D gene, on 6 matching bases. The TCR sequence derives from a woman aged 45-60 years with colorectal cancer. Sample: PBMCs. The DNA sequence reads TGTGCCAGCAGTTACAGGGTTAAAGAAGAAGCTTTCTTT. The encoded protein is CASSYRVKEEAFF.